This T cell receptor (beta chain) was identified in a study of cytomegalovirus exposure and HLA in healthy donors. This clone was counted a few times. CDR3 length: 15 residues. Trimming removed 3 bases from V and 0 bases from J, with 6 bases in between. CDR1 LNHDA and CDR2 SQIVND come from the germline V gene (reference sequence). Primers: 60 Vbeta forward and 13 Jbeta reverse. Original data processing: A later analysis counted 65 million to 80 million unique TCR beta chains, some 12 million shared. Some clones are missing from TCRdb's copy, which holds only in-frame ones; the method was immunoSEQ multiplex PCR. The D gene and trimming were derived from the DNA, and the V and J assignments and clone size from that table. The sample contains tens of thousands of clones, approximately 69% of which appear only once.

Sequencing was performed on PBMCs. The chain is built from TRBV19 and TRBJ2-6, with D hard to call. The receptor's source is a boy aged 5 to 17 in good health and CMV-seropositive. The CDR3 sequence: CASSIGHSGANVLTF. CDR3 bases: TGTGCCAGTAGTATCGGTCACTCTGGGGCCAACGTCCTGACTTTC.